The 28 T cell receptor beta chains listed next were all sequenced from one sample in a study of response to subunit inactivated influenza vaccine (dated by TCRdb to 2016 to 2018). Libraries were made using RT-PCR. TCRdb shows the sequencer as Illumina HiSeq 2500. TCRdb reprocessed the public reads (quality trimming at Q25 with fastp, clone calling with MiXCR) and kept in-frame beta chains. One record per CDR3 amino acid sequence lists the most common genes and DNA. The sample has some 800,000 distinct CDR3 sequences on record, around 20% of them singletons. 10% to 13% of the sample goes to the ten largest clones. Sequencing used PBMCs from blood, obtained roughly 5 days after vaccination. The receptors stem from a man between 50 and 59 years old who received an inactivated influenza vaccine. Donor details come from another sample of the same person, matched by shared clones.

This rearrangement joins TRBV20-1 to TRBJ2-5; D not certain. Between the trimmed V and J ends, which lost 7 bases and 4 bases, there was a span of 16 bases. Germline values: CDR1 DFQATT, CDR2 SNEGSKA (reference sequence). The CDR3 is 13 amino acids. Here the CDR3 DNA reads TGCAGTGTCAGAGGTTCTAGATTAGAGACCCAGTACTTC. Protein: CSVRGSRLETQYF.

This clonotype was counted between two and nine times. This rearrangement joins TRBV15 to TRBJ1-6; D not resolved. Trimming left V 9 bases short and J 0 bases short, with 9 bases between. The CDR3 totals 14 residues. Germline V gene sequence: CDR1 LNHNV, CDR2 YYDKDF (reference sequence). The CDR3 is CATGGNSYNSPLHF. CDR3 coding DNA: TGTGCCACGGGAGGGAACTCCTATAATTCACCCCTCCACTTT.

The V gene is TRBV10-3, the J gene TRBJ2-2; D is possibly TRBD2 (5 bases). Between the trimmed V and J ends, which lost 10 bases and 0 bases, there was a span of 12 bases. Per the germline V gene, CDR1 is ENHRY and CDR2 is SYGVKD. The CDR3 length is 14 residues. The DNA of the CDR3 is TGTGCCACAGGACTGTGGGCGAACACCGGGGAGCTGTTTTTT. This translates into CATGLWANTGELFF.

This clonotype was picked up many times. The chain recombines TRBV29-1 with TRBJ2-7; D gene uncertain. Germline CDR1 is SQVTM and CDR2 is ANQGSEA. Trimming pared 3 bases from V and 5 bases from J, leaving 2 bases between. The CDR3 is 9 residues long. The CDR3 is CSVEDEQYF. As DNA, the CDR3 is TGCAGCGTTGAGGACGAGCAGTACTTC.

In its sample, this clonotype was seen a few times. This sequence joins TRBV29-1 and TRBJ2-5, with 10 bases lining up with TRBD1. This CDR3 has 13 amino acids. The germline gives CDR1 SQVTM, CDR2 ANQGSEA. V gave up 7 bases and J gave up 5 bases; unmatched junction bases: 7. CDR3 region: CSALTGGPETQYF. CDR3 nucleotide sequence: TGCAGCGCCCTGACAGGGGGCCCGGAGACCCAGTACTTC.

This clonotype came up a few times. This chain uses TRBV4-3 with TRBJ2-1; D unclear. The germline CDR1 and CDR2 sequences are LGHNA and YSLEER. The germline V and J ends were trimmed by 1 base and 2 bases, with 9 bases remaining between them. The CDR3 loop spans 15 amino acids. The CDR3 DNA follows: TGCGCCAGCAGCCAAGGCAGTGAAACCTACAATGAGCAGTTCTTC. It encodes CASSQGSETYNEQFF.

Only a few counts were recorded for this clonotype. The rearrangement joins TRBV27 to TRBJ1-4; maybe TRBD1 (6 bases). V dropped 8 bases and J dropped 2 bases, with 12 bases sitting between them. Germline V CDR1 and CDR2: MNHEY, SMNVEV (reference sequence). This CDR3 has 14 residues. Written as DNA, the CDR3 is TGTGCCAGCGGGGGCGACAGCACTAATGAAAAACTGTTTTTT. Protein: CASGGDSTNEKLFF. The complete variable domain, with remaining parts taken from reference TRBV27 and TRBJ1-4, reads EAQVTQNPRYLITVTGKKLTVTCSQNMNHEYMSWYRQDPGLGLRQIYYSMNVEVTDKGDVPEGYKVSRKEKRNFPLILESPSPNQTSLYFCASGGDSTNEKLFFGSGTQLSVL.

In the case of this clonotype: In this CDR3 the conserved last residue, phenylalanine or tryptophan, is missing, so a read error is likely. The chain uses TRBV12-3 or TRBV12-4 and TRBJ2-7; D is unclear. The V and J ends lost 1 base and 3 bases respectively, with 13 bases between them. The CDR3 has 15 residues. This CDR3 is CASSLDPGRFYEQYL. DNA of the CDR3: TGTGCCAGCAGTTTAGACCCAGGCCGCTTCTACGAGCAGTACTTA.

This rearrangement joins TRBV5-1 to TRBJ2-1; 10 bases are shared with TRBD1. The germline V gene encodes CDR1 SGHRS and CDR2 YFSETQ. The length of the CDR3 is 15 residues. Unmatched junction bases numbered 4, after V lost 2 bases and J lost 5 bases. CDR3 DNA sequence: TGCGCCAGCAGCTTACGACAGGGGGCGGACAATGAGCAGTTCTTC. Its translation: CASSLRQGADNEQFF.

Turning to this clonotype: At one end the junction does not follow the germline gene, possibly because of a read error. The chain has TRBV7-2 and TRBJ1-5; D is ambiguous. Germline CDR1 reads SGHTA; CDR2 reads FQGNSA. CDR3 length: 15 amino acids. CDR3 DNA sequence: TGTGCCAGAAGCTCCCGACATTCTAGCAATCAGCCCCAGCATTTT. It translates to CARSSRHSSNQPQHF.

This clonotype was observed a few times. This rearrangement joins TRBV6-1 to TRBJ2-3; D is undetermined. The CDR3 sequence is 15 residues long. V was trimmed by 2 bases and J by 3 bases, leaving 12 bases between them. The V gene's germline CDR1 is MNHNS and CDR2 SASEGT. The CDR3 loop reads CASSETLTTTDTQYF. CDR3 DNA: TGTGCCAGCAGTGAAACCCTGACAACTACAGATACGCAGTATTTT.

The gene calls are TRBV4-3 and TRBJ2-3; the D gene is possibly TRBD1 (6 bases). Germline values: CDR1 LGHNA, CDR2 YSLEER. Trimming removed 1 base from V and 3 bases from J, with 14 bases in between. The CDR3 totals 16 residues. DNA of the CDR3: TGCGCCAGCAGCCAAGTAGGGATGGGGACAACAGATACGCAGTATTTT. As protein: CASSQVGMGTTDTQYF.

A few counts support this clonotype. The J gene is TRBJ2-1, the V gene TRBV4-2, with 10 nucleotides matching TRBD2. The CDR3 is made up of 16 amino acids. Germline values: CDR1 LGHNA, CDR2 YNFKEQ. The trim removed 0 bases at V and 6 bases at J, leaving 5 bases unmatched. The CDR3 sequence is CASSQDQWTSGNEQFF. DNA of the CDR3: TGTGCCAGCAGCCAAGATCAATGGACTAGCGGCAATGAGCAGTTCTTC.

The chain combines TRBV29-1 with TRBJ2-3; either TRBD1 or TRBD2 may fit D (5 bases each). This CDR3 comprises 17 residues. Trimming shortened V by 7 bases and J by 2 bases, and 25 bases separated the two germline ends. Germline values: CDR1 SQVTM, CDR2 ANQGSEA. CDR3 nucleotides: TGCAGCGCCCTTCGGACCGGGACCCTACTTTACACAGATACGCAGTATTTT. It encodes CSALRTGTLLYTDTQYF.

This sequence joins TRBV25-1 and TRBJ2-3; unclear D gene. The CDR3 sequence is 15 residues long. V dropped 8 bases and J dropped 3 bases, with 18 bases sitting between them. From germline, CDR1 is MGHDK and CDR2 SYGVNS. The CDR3 DNA reads TGTGCCAGCGCCACCTACTATGGTCATACAGATACGCAGTATTTT. Translation: CASATYYGHTDTQYF.

The chain links TRBV4-3 to TRBJ1-1; D gene uncertain. V was cut by 0 bases and J by 1 base, with 12 bases left in between. This CDR3 spans 16 amino acids. Germline-derived CDR1 and CDR2 are LGHNA and YSLEER. The CDR3 sequence: CASSQDRAGSNTEAFF. In DNA, the CDR3 is TGCGCCAGCAGCCAAGATCGGGCCGGCTCGAACACTGAAGCTTTCTTT.

This chain connects TRBV4-2 to TRBJ1-4; the D gene is possibly TRBD1 (5 bases). CDR3 length: 16 amino acids. The germline V and J ends were trimmed by 1 base and 10 bases, with 19 bases remaining between them. Looked up from germline, CDR1 is LGHNA and CDR2 is YNFKEQ. This CDR3 reads CASSQGWGPEDGKLFF. The DNA of the CDR3 is TGTGCCAGCAGCCAAGGATGGGGACCCGAAGATGGAAAACTGTTTTTT.

The chain uses TRBV20-1 and TRBJ2-7; 9 nucleotides align to TRBD2. The CDR3 is 16 amino acids. The ends lost 2 bases at V and 3 bases at J; junction bases unmatched: 11. Germline V gene data show CDR1 as DFQATT and CDR2 as SNEGSKA (reference sequence). The DNA for the CDR3 is TGCAGTGCTAGACCCCCCTCCGGGACTAGCTTCTACGAGCAGTACTTC. Its protein is CSARPPSGTSFYEQYF.

V gene TRBV29-1 combines with J gene TRBJ2-1; tentative D call: TRBD1 (6 bases). The CDR3 is made up of 17 amino acids. Germline CDR1 is SQVTM and CDR2 is ANQGSEA. Trimming left V 4 bases short and J 2 bases short, with 21 bases between. In DNA form, the CDR3 reads TGCAGCGTTGCGAGTTCGATGGGGGCGCTGCCCTACAATGAGCAGTTCTTC. Protein: CSVASSMGALPYNEQFF.

The table lists this clonotype with a few counts. The chain uses TRBV9 and TRBJ2-1, with TRBD2 matching over 10 bases. Germline V gene sequence: CDR1 SGDLS, CDR2 YYNGEE. The CDR3 is made up of 15 amino acids. J gave up 9 bases and V 4 bases, and 10 bases lay outside the gene matches. CDR3 bases: TGTGCCAGCAGCACCAGAGCGGGAGGGCGCCCTGAGCAGTTCTTC. Translation: CASSTRAGGRPEQFF.

V usage is TRBV20-1 and J usage is TRBJ2-7; 7 bases line up with TRBD2. V was clipped by 3 bases and J by 4 bases; unmatched bases: 9. CDR3 length: 14 amino acids. Per the germline V gene, CDR1 is DFQATT and CDR2 is SNEGSKA (reference sequence). Here the CDR3 DNA reads TGCAGTGCTAGTGCTCCGGGACTACAATACGAGCAGTACTTC. Translating gives CSASAPGLQYEQYF.

This clonotype was counted a few times. The V gene is TRBV20-1, the J gene TRBJ2-1, with 9 bases lining up with TRBD2. J was trimmed by 9 bases and V by 3 bases; bases with no gene match: 6. CDR1 and CDR2 from the germline V gene are DFQATT and SNEGSKA (reference sequence). This CDR3 region has 13 residues. This CDR3 reads CSARGSGRAEQFF. CDR3 in DNA: TGCAGTGCTAGGGGTAGCGGGAGAGCTGAGCAGTTCTTC.

This chain links TRBV7-2 with TRBJ2-3; D unresolved. Trimming left V 8 bases short and J 4 bases short, with 19 bases between. The CDR3 has 15 residues. Germline CDR1 reads SGHTA; CDR2 reads FQGNSA. Here the CDR3 DNA reads TGTGCCAGCGATTCGTGGACGGCAGATTCAGATACGCAGTATTTT. Amino acids: CASDSWTADSDTQYF.

The chain is built from TRBV25-1 and TRBJ1-2; 7 bases agree with TRBD1. Trimming took 8 bases from V and 8 from J; bases not matched to a gene: 14. The CDR3 length is 14 residues. Germline V gives CDR1 MGHDK, CDR2 SYGVNS. The CDR3 spells CASARQGAPHGYTF. CDR3 nucleotide sequence: TGTGCCAGCGCCCGACAGGGAGCGCCTCACGGCTACACCTTC.

This clonotype came up a few times. This chain joins TRBV6-5 and TRBJ2-5; maybe TRBD1 (5 bases). Trimming stripped 4 bases from V and 1 base from J, with 13 bases between. Germline-derived CDR1 and CDR2 are MNHEY and SVGAGI. The CDR3 loop spans 15 amino acids. The CDR3 DNA reads as TGTGCCAGCAGTTGGCAGGGTGGGTTCCAAGAGACCCAGTACTTC. Translating gives CASSWQGGFQETQYF.

This clonotype was detected only a few times. The V gene is TRBV12-3 or TRBV12-4, the J gene TRBJ2-1; 9 positions match TRBD2. The CDR3 has 15 residues. With 8 bases clipped from V and 4 bases from J, the junction kept 9 bases outside the gene matches. The chain's CDR3 is CASGPASGVYNEQFF. The CDR3 nucleotides are TGTGCCAGCGGGCCGGCTAGCGGGGTTTACAATGAGCAGTTCTTC.

V is TRBV10-3 and J is TRBJ2-3; weak D call: TRBD1 (6 bases). V was cut by 11 bases and J by 2 bases, with 11 bases left in between. The CDR3 covers 12 residues. CDR1 and CDR2 from the germline V gene are ENHRY and SYGVKD. CDR3 sequence: CAGGGTTDTQYF. The CDR3 region has the DNA TGTGCCGGGGGCGGAACCACAGATACGCAGTATTTT.

This clonotype was observed at least ten times. The genes are TRBV20-1 and TRBJ2-1; 7 nucleotides align to TRBD1. The CDR3 loop spans 15 amino acids. V dropped 6 bases and J dropped 1; count of bases not matched to a gene: 9. Germline V lookup: CDR1 DFQATT, CDR2 SNEGSKA (reference sequence). The CDR3 DNA reads as TGCAGTGCCTCCGAGACAGGGAAATCCTACAATGAGCAGTTCTTC. This codes for CSASETGKSYNEQFF.